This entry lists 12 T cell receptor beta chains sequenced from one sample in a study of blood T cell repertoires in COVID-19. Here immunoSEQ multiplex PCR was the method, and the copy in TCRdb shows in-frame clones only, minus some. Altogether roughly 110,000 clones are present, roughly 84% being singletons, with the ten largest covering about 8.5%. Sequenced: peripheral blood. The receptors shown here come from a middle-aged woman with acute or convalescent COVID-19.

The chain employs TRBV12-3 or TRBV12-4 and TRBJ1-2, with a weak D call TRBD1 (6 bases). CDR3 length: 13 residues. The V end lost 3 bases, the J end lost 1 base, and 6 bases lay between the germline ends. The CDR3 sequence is CASSFRGNYGYTF. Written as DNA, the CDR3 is TGTGCCAGCAGTTTCAGGGGTAACTATGGCTACACCTTC.

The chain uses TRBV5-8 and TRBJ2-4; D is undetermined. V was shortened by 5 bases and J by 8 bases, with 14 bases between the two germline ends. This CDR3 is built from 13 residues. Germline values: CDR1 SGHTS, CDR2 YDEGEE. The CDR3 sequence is CASSFFGGDIQYF. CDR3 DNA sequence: TGTGCCAGCAGTTTCTTTGGTGGAGACATTCAGTACTTC.

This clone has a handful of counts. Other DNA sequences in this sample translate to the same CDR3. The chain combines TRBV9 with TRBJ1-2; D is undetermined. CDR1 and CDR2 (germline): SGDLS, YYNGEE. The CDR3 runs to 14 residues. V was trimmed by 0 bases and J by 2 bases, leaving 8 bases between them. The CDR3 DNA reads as TGTGCCAGCAGCGTAGGGGCAGAGAACTATGGCTACACCTTC. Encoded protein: CASSVGAENYGYTF.

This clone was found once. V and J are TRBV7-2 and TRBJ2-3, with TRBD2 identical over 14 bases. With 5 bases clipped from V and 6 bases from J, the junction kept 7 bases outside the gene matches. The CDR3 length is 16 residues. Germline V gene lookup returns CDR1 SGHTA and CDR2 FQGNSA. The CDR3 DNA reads TGTGCCAGCAGCCTAAGGACTAGCGGGGGGTCGGATACGCAGTATTTT. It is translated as CASSLRTSGGSDTQYF.

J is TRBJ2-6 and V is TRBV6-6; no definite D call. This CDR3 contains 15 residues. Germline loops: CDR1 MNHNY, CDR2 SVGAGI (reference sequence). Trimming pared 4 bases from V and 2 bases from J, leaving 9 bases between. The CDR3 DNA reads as TGTGCCAGCAGTTCCACATCTGCTGGGGCCAACGTCCTGACTTTC. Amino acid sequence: CASSSTSAGANVLTF.

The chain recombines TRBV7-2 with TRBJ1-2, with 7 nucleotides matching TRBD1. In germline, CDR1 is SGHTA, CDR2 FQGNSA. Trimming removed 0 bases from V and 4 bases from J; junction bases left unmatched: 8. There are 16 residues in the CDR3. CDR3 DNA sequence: TGTGCCAGCAGCTTAGCGGCGGCAGGGGGGATCTATGGCTACACCTTC. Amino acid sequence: CASSLAAAGGIYGYTF.

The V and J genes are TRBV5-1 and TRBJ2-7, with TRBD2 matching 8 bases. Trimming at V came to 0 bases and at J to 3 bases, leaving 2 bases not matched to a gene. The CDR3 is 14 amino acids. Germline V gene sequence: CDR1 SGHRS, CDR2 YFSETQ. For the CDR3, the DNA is TGCGCCAGCAGCTTGGTCGGGGGGGACTACGAGCAGTACTTC. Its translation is CASSLVGGDYEQYF.

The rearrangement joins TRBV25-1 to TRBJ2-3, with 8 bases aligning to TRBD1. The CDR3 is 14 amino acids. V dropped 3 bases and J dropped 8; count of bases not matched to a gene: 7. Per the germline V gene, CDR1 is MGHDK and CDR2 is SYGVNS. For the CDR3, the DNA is TGTGCCAGCAGTGACCGGACAGGGCCTGGTACGCAGTATTTT. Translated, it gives CASSDRTGPGTQYF.

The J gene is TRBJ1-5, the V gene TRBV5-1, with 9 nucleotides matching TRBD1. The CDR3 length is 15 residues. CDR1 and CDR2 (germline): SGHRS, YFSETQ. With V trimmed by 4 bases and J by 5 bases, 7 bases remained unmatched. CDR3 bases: TGCGCCAGCAGCCAACAGGGGGCGCAGGATCAGCCCCAGCATTTT. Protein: CASSQQGAQDQPQHF. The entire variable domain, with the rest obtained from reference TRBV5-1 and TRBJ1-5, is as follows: KAGVTQTPRYLIKTRGQQVTLSCSPISGHRSVSWYQQTPGQGLQFLFEYFSETQRNKGNFPGRFSGRQFSNSRSEMNVSTLELGDSALYLCASSQQGAQDQPQHFGDGTRLSIL.

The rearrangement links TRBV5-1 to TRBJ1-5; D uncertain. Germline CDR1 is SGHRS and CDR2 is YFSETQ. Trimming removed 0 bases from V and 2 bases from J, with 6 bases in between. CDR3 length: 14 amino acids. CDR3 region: CASSLGAGNQPQHF. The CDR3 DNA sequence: TGCGCCAGCAGCTTGGGGGCAGGCAATCAGCCCCAGCATTTT.

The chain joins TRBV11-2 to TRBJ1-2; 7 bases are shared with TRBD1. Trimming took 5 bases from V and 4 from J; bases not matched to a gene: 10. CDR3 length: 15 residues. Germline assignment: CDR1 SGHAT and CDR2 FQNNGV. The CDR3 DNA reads TGTGCCAGCAGCCTTGGACAGGACCTCATCTATGGCTACACCTTC. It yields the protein CASSLGQDLIYGYTF.

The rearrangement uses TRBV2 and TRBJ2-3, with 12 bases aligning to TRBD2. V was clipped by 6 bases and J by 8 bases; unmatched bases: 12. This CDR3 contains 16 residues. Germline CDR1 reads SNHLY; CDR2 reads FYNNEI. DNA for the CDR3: TGTGCCAGCAGCTTTAGGACTAGCGGGGTCGGGGGTACGCAGTATTTT. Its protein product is CASSFRTSGVGGTQYF.